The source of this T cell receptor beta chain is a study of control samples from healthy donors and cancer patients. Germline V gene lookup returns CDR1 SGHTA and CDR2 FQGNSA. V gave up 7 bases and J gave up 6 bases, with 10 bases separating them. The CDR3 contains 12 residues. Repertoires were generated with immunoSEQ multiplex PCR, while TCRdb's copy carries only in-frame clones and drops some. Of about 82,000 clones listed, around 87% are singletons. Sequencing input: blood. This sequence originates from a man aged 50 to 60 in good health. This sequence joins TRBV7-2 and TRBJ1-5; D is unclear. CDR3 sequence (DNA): TGTGCCAGCACTTACGGGAGTCAGCCCCAGCATTTT. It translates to CASTYGSQPQHF.